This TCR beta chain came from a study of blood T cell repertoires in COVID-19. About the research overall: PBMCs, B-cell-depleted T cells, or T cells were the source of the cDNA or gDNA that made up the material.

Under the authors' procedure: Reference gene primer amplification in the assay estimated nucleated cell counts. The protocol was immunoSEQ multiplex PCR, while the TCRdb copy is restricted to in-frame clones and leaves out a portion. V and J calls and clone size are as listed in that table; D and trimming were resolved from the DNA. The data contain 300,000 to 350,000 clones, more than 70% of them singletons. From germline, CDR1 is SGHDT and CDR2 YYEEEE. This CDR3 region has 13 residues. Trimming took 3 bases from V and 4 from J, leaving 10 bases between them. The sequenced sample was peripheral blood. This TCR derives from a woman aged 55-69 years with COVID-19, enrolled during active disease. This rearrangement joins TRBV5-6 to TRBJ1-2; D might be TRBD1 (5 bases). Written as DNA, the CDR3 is TGTGCCAGCAGCTCCTTGGGGGGCTATGGCTACACCTTC. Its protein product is CASSSLGGYGYTF.